A selection of T cell receptor beta chains follows, all from one sample in a study of cytomegalovirus exposure and HLA in healthy donors. Sequencing used immunoSEQ multiplex PCR; TCRdb keeps in-frame clones, though not all of them. Among about 220,000 clones listed, over 80% were seen once. The material sequenced was PBMCs. The receptors shown here come from a woman in her late teens or twenties in good health and CMV-seronegative. Both conserved end residues are part of each CDR3. A D gene is named only where the DNA matches it firmly. Some rows mark clone size as missing; the rest say once, few, many or name a class of expanded clone.

cdr3_nt cdr3_aa clone_size v_call d_call j_call
TGTGCCAGCAGCCGTCGCCGGGGGGCATCGGATTACAATGAGCAGTTCTTC CASSRRRGASDYNEQFF - TRBV7-2 - TRBJ2-1
TGTGCCAGCAGTGAATACCGTTATGGCTACACCTTC CASSEYRYGYTF - TRBV25-1 - TRBJ1-2
TGTGCCAGCAGCTGGGGACAGGGAAATAGCGAGCAGTACTTC CASSWGQGNSEQYF - TRBV7-6 TRBD1 TRBJ2-7
TGTGCCGCACGGGGGTGGGAGAACTATGGCTACACCTTC CAARGWENYGYTF - TRBV10-3 - TRBJ1-2
TGTGCCTGGAGTCAACGAAACAGGGGGCCGGGGGAGACCCAGTACTTC CAWSQRNRGPGETQYF - TRBV30 TRBD1 TRBJ2-5
TGTGCTAGTGGTTTGGCACTCCCCGAGGGCAAGAATGGCTACACCTTC CASGLALPEGKNGYTF - TRBV12-5 - TRBJ1-2
TGTGCCAGCAGTTTTTCACGGGAGAGAGGGCGCGGTACGCAGTATTTT CASSFSRERGRGTQYF - TRBV27 - TRBJ2-3
TGTGCCAGCTCACCACAGGGACTGAATAACAATGAGCAGTTCTTC CASSPQGLNNNEQFF - TRBV18 - TRBJ2-1
TGTGCCAGTAGTCCCTCGACTAGCGGGAGGGGCTACGAGCAGTACTTC CASSPSTSGRGYEQYF - TRBV19 TRBD2 TRBJ2-7
TGTGCCAGCAGCCAAGAGGGCGGGCATGGCTACACCTTC CASSQEGGHGYTF - TRBV14 - TRBJ1-2
TGTGCCGGGGGACAGGGAGGGACTGAAGCTTTCTTT CAGGQGGTEAFF - TRBV30 TRBD1 TRBJ1-1
TGTGCACAGCCCCGGGGGGGGGCGCTCACCGGGGAGCTGTTTTTT CAQPRGGALTGELFF - TRBV30 TRBD2 TRBJ2-2
TGTGCCAGCAGGCCCATCAGTGGTGCCTACGAGCAGTACTTC CASRPISGAYEQYF once TRBV6-5 - TRBJ2-7
TGTGCCAGCCATCTTGGGGACAGGGAGTACTTC CASHLGDREYF - TRBV27 TRBD1 TRBJ2-7
TGCGCCAGCAGAGGGACTAGCGGGACCGTGAATGAGCAGTTCTTC CASRGTSGTVNEQFF - TRBV10-1 TRBD2 TRBJ2-1
TGTGCCAGCAGCTTATACGTTATACTGACTAATGAAAAACTGTTTTTT CASSLYVILTNEKLFF - TRBV7-9 - TRBJ1-4
TGCGCCAGCAGCTTGGGTGCGGGAGGAGCGCGCGAGCAGTACTTC CASSLGAGGAREQYF - TRBV5-1 TRBD2 TRBJ2-7
TGTGCCAGCACACATACAGGGAATGAGCAGTTCTTC CASTHTGNEQFF once TRBV28 - TRBJ2-1
TGTGCCAGCAGACCTCAAACAAGATACGGGGCCAACGTCCTGACTTTC CASRPQTRYGANVLTF - TRBV5-4 - TRBJ2-6
TGTGCCAGCAGCCACACAGGGAATTCGGGCAATCAGCCCCAGCATTTT CASSHTGNSGNQPQHF - TRBV5-8 - TRBJ1-5
TGTGCCAGCAGCTTAGGGCAGGATAATGAAAAACTGTTTTTT CASSLGQDNEKLFF - TRBV7-9 - TRBJ1-4
TGTGCCAGCAGTTCTCTCACTCCTGGCTACACCTTC CASSSLTPGYTF - TRBV2 - TRBJ1-2
TGTGCCAGCAGCGTCAGGGCGGGACGGCAAGCTTTCTTT CASSVRAGRQAFF - TRBV9 - TRBJ1-1
TGTGCCAGTAGTATCTCGAATAGCCCGAGCTCCTACAATGAGCAGTTCTTC CASSISNSPSSYNEQFF - TRBV19 - TRBJ2-1
TGCGCCAGCAGCTTGGATCAGACTTTTGAGCAGTTCTTC CASSLDQTFEQFF - TRBV5-1 - TRBJ2-1
TGTGCCAGCAGTAGCGGGATCCGCTTATACAATGAGCAGTTCTTC CASSSGIRLYNEQFF - TRBV27 TRBD2 TRBJ2-1
TGCGCCAGCAGCTCACAGGGGGCTGAAGCTTTCTTT CASSSQGAEAFF - TRBV5-1 TRBD1 TRBJ1-1
TGTGCCAGTAGTATTGCGGGCCCCGGGAGGGGCACTGAAGCTTTCTTT CASSIAGPGRGTEAFF - TRBV19 - TRBJ1-1
TGTGCCAGCAGTGGGGGGAGCTCTGGAAACACCATATATTTT CASSGGSSGNTIYF - TRBV11-2 - TRBJ1-3
TGTGCCAGCAGCTTAGCCTCAGGCAATGAGCAGTTCTTC CASSLASGNEQFF - TRBV7-9 - TRBJ2-1
TGTGCCAGTCGGGTGACAGGGTCTTCCCCTCAGCCCCAGCATTTT CASRVTGSSPQPQHF - TRBV19 TRBD1 TRBJ1-5
TGTGCCAGCAGCCAAGAGGACGGGAACTCTGGAAACACCATATATTTT CASSQEDGNSGNTIYF - TRBV4-2 - TRBJ1-3
TGTGCCAGCACCTCCCGAACGGGTGCGGGTTCTGCCTACGAGCAGTACTTC CASTSRTGAGSAYEQYF - TRBV7-2 - TRBJ2-7
TGTGCCAGCAGCACCCGGACAGATAATGAGCAGTTCTTC CASSTRTDNEQFF - TRBV11-3 - TRBJ2-1
TGCGCCAGCAGTGAAACTAGCGGGTTCACAGATACGCAGTATTTT CASSETSGFTDTQYF once TRBV10-2 TRBD2 TRBJ2-3
TGTGCCAGCAGCTTACAGCCCTCAGGGGGACTGTCTGAAGCTTTCTTT CASSLQPSGGLSEAFF - TRBV7-6 TRBD1 TRBJ1-1
TGTGCCTGGAGTACAGGGTATGGCTACACCTTC CAWSTGYGYTF few TRBV30 - TRBJ1-2
TGTGCCAGTAGTCCCCGGGACTCAGGAAATGAGCAGTTCTTC CASSPRDSGNEQFF - TRBV19 - TRBJ2-1
TGTGCCAGCAGCTATCGAGGGGGTAGCTATGGCTACACCTTC CASSYRGGSYGYTF once TRBV9 - TRBJ1-2
TGTGCCAGTCGCACGGGACTAGCTTACGAGCAGTACTTC CASRTGLAYEQYF once TRBV7-9 TRBD2 TRBJ2-7
TGTGCCAGCAGCTTGATAGGGGGACAGGATGAAGCTTTCTTT CASSLIGGQDEAFF - TRBV5-5 TRBD1 TRBJ1-1
TGTGCCAGCTCACCGGGTTGGACTACCCTCCAAGAGACCCAGTACTTC CASSPGWTTLQETQYF - TRBV18 - TRBJ2-5
TGTGCCAGCAGCTTAGGGGGGGACCGGAGGGAGCAGTTCTTC CASSLGGDRREQFF - TRBV7-6 - TRBJ2-1
TGTGCCTGGAGTGTACTCACTAGCGGGAGGATCCATGAGCAGTTCTTC CAWSVLTSGRIHEQFF few TRBV30 TRBD2 TRBJ2-1
TGTGCCACCCCCCGAGGGAGCGGGAGCACAGATACGCAGTATTTT CATPRGSGSTDTQYF - TRBV6-1 - TRBJ2-3
TGTGCCAGCAGCTTGGAAATTAGGGGCCCTGAAGCTTTCTTT CASSLEIRGPEAFF many TRBV5-4 - TRBJ1-1
TGTGTCAGAAGCTTACCTAAATACGGACACGATAGCAATCAGCCCCAGCATTTT CVRSLPKYGHDSNQPQHF - TRBV7-5 - TRBJ1-5
TGCGCCAGCAGCCAAGATGGGACAGGCGGAGGGCGCTCCTATGGCTACACCTTC CASSQDGTGGGRSYGYTF few TRBV4-1 TRBD1 TRBJ1-2
TGTGCTACCCGACAGGGGGGCACCGGGGAGCTGTTTTTT CATRQGGTGELFF - TRBV7-7 TRBD1 TRBJ2-2